The source of this T cell receptor beta chain is a study of blood T cell repertoires in COVID-19. This clone has only one observation. CDR1 and CDR2 (germline): MRHNA, SNTAGT. J gave up 3 bases and V 6 bases, and 3 bases lay outside the gene matches. The CDR3 has 14 amino acids. Using immunoSEQ multiplex PCR, the repertoire was profiled, and TCRdb retains in-frame clones only, with some absent. The sample lists approximately 670,000 clones, about 90% occurring once. J is TRBJ2-2 and V is TRBV6-4; TRBD2 matches 8 bases. Sequencing input: peripheral blood. The clonotype was recovered from a woman younger than 35 with acute or convalescent COVID-19. The CDR3 spells CASRTGGDTGELFF. CDR3 bases: TGTGCCAGCAGGACGGGGGGGGACACCGGGGAGCTGTTTTTT.